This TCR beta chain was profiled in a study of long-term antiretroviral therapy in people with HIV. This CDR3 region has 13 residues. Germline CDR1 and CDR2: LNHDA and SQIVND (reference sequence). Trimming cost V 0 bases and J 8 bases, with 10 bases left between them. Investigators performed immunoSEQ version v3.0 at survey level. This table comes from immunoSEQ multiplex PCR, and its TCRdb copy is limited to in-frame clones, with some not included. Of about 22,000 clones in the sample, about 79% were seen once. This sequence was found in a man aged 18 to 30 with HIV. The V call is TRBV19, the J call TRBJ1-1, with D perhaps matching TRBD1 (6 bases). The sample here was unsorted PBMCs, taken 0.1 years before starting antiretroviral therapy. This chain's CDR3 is CASSIEGGTEAFF. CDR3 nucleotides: TGTGCCAGTAGTATAGAGGGGGGGACAGAAGCTTTCTTT.